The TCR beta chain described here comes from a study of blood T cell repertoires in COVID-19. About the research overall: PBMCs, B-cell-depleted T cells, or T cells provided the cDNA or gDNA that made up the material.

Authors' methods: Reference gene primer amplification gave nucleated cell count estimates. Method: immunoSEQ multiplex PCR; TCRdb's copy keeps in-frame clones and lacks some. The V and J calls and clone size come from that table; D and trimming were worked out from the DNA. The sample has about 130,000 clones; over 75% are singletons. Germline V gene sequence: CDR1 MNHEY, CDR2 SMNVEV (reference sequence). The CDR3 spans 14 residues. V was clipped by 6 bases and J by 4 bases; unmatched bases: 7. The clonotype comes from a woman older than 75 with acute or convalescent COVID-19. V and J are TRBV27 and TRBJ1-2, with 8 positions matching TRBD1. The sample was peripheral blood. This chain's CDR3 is CASSRQGQGYGYTF. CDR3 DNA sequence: TGTGCCAGCAGCCGACAGGGGCAGGGCTATGGCTACACCTTC.